These 8 T cell receptor beta chains came from one sample sequenced in a study of T cell responses to AZD1222 COVID-19 vaccine. Method: immunoSEQ multiplex PCR; TCRdb's copy keeps in-frame clones and lacks some. The sample shows about 120,000 clones, 80% to 90% of them seen only once. The input for sequencing was peripheral blood, taken on day 0 of AZD1222 vaccination. Every receptor here comes from an adult in good health.

This chain uses TRBV10-3 with TRBJ2-7; 13 bases match TRBD2. V was pared by 2 bases and J by 9 bases, with 10 bases of the junction left unmatched. Germline assignment: CDR1 ENHRY and CDR2 SYGVKD. The CDR3 totals 16 residues. This CDR3 is CAISEPGTSGMLWQYF. The CDR3 nucleotides are TGTGCCATCAGTGAGCCCGGGACTAGCGGGATGCTCTGGCAGTACTTC.

The chain joins TRBV29-1 to TRBJ2-3; no clear D. The CDR3 totals 11 residues. Trimming took 8 bases from V and 2 from J, leaving 8 bases between them. Germline values: CDR1 SQVTM, CDR2 ANQGSEA. The DNA for the CDR3 is TGCAGCCTGACCATCACAGATACGCAGTATTTT. It yields the protein CSLTITDTQYF.

The V call is TRBV20-1, the J call TRBJ2-5, with 7 bases that match TRBD2. This CDR3 spans 11 amino acids. Per germline, CDR1 DFQATT and CDR2 SNEGSKA (reference sequence). The CDR3 sequence is CSAGVQETQYF. The CDR3 DNA sequence: TGCAGCGCGGGGGTACAAGAGACCCAGTACTTC.

The rearrangement links TRBV30 to TRBJ1-6, with D maybe TRBD1 (5 bases). The CDR3 loop spans 13 amino acids. Trimming shortened V by 3 bases and J by 2 bases, and 5 bases separated the two germline ends. Germline loops: CDR1 GTSNPN, CDR2 SVGIG (reference sequence). CDR3 in amino acids: CAWRGAYNSPLHF. The CDR3 DNA follows: TGTGCCTGGAGGGGGGCCTATAATTCACCCCTCCACTTT.

The chain joins TRBV15 to TRBJ1-1; 9 bases are a match to TRBD1. V was pared by 0 bases and J by 5 bases, with 7 bases of the junction left unmatched. CDR1 and CDR2 (germline): LNHNV, YYDKDF (reference sequence). The CDR3 is 16 amino acids. CDR3 residues: CATSRDKPGTGTEAFF. The CDR3 nucleotides read TGTGCCACCAGCAGAGATAAACCAGGGACAGGGACTGAAGCTTTCTTT. Looking up the rest from reference TRBV15 and TRBJ1-1 gives the full variable domain: DAMVIQNPRYQVTQFGKPVTLSCSQTLNHNVMYWYQQKSSQAPKLLFHYYDKDFNNEADTPDNFQSRRPNTSFCFLDIRSPGLGDTAMYLCATSRDKPGTGTEAFFGQGTRLTVV.

CDR3 sequence reads: CASSFSGANVLTF. The CDR3, as DNA: TGTGCCAGCAGCTTTTCTGGGGCCAACGTCCTGACTTTC. The chain carries TRBV5-6 and TRBJ2-6; no firm D call. Looked up from germline, CDR1 is SGHDT and CDR2 is YYEEEE. V was pared by 2 bases and J by 1 base, with 1 base between. CDR3 length: 13 residues.

The chain combines TRBV7-2 with TRBJ2-7, with 7 bases fitting TRBD1. The CDR3 covers 15 residues. V lost 1 base and J lost 3; bases outside the gene matches: 6. Germline V gene sequence: CDR1 SGHTA, CDR2 FQGNSA. CDR3: CASSLVRDSLYEQYF. The CDR3 nucleotides are TGTGCCAGCAGCTTAGTCCGGGACAGCCTCTACGAGCAGTACTTC.

The CDR3 reads CATQGANYGYTF. The CDR3, as DNA: TGTGCCACACAGGGGGCGAACTATGGCTACACCTTC. The chain joins TRBV12-3 or TRBV12-4 to TRBJ1-2; 9 positions match TRBD1. This CDR3 comprises 12 residues. Trimming took 10 bases from V and 2 from J; bases not matched to a gene: 2.